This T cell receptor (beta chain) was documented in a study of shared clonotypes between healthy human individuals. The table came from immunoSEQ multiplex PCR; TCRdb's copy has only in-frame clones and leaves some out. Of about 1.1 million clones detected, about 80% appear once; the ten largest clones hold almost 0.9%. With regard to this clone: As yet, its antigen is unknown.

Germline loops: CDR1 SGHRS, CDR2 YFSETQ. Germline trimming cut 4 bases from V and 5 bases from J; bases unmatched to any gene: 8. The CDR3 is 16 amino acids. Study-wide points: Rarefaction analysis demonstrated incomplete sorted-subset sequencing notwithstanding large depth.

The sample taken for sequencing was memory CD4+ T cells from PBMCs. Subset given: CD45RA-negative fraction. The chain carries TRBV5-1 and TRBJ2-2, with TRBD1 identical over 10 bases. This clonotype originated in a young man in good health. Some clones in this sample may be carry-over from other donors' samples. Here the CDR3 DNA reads TGCGCCAGCAGCACCCTGGGGACAGGGGTGACCGGGGAGCTGTTTTTT. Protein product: CASSTLGTGVTGELFF. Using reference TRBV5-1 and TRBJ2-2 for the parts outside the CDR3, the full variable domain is KAGVTQTPRYLIKTRGQQVTLSCSPISGHRSVSWYQQTPGQGLQFLFEYFSETQRNKGNFPGRFSGRQFSNSRSEMNVSTLELGDSALYLCASSTLGTGVTGELFFGEGSRLTVL.